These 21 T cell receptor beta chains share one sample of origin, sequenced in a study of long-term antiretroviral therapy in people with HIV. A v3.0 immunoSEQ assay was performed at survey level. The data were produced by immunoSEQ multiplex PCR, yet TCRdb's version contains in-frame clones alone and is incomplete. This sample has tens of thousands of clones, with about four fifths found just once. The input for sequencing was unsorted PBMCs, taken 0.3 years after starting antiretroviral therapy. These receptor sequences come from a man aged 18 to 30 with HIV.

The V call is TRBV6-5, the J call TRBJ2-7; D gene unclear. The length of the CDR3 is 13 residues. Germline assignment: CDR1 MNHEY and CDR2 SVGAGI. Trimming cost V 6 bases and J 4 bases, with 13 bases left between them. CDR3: CASRLLLGYEQYF. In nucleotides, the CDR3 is TGTGCCAGCAGACTACTATTAGGGTACGAGCAGTACTTC.

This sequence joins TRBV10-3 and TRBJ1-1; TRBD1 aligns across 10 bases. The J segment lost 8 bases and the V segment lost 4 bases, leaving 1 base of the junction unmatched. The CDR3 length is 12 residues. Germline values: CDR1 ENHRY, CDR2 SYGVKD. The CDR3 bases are TGTGCCATCAGTGCGACAGGGGGCGAAGCTTTCTTT. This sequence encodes CAISATGGEAFF.

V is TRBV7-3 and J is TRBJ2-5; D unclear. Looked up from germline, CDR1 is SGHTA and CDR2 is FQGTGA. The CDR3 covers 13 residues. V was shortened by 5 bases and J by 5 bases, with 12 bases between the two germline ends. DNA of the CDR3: TGTGCCAGCAGCGCCGGAGTCCGGGAGACCCAGTACTTC. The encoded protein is CASSAGVRETQYF.

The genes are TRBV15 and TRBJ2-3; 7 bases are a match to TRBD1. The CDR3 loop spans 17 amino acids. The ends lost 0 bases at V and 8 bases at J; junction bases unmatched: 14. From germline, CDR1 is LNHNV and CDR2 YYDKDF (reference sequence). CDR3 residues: CATSRDRSGQIFVTQYF. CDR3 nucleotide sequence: TGTGCCACCAGCAGAGATCGGTCGGGACAGATCTTTGTTACGCAGTATTTT.

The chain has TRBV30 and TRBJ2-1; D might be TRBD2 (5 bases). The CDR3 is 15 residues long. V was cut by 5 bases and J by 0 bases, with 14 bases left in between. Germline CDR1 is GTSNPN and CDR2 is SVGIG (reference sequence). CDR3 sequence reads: CAWCLTTSSYNEQFF. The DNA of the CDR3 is TGTGCCTGGTGTCTGACTACCAGCTCCTACAATGAGCAGTTCTTC.

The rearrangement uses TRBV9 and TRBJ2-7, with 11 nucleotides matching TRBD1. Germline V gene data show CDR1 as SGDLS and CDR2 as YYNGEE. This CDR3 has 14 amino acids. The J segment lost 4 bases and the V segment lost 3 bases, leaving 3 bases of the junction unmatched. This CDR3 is CASSDRDRGYEQYF. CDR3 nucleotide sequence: TGTGCCAGCAGCGACCGGGACAGGGGGTACGAGCAGTACTTC.

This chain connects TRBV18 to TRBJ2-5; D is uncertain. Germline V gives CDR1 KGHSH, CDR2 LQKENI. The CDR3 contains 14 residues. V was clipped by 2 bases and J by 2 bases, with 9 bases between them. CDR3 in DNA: TGTGCCAGCTCACCAGGCAACTCACAAGAGACCCAGTACTTC. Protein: CASSPGNSQETQYF.

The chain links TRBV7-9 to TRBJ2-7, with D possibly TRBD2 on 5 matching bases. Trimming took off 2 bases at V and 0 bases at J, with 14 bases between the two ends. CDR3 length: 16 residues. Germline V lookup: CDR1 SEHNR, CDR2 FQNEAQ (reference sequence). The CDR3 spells CASSLSRTASSYEQYF. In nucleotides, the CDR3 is TGTGCCAGCAGCTTAAGCCGGACTGCGAGCTCCTACGAGCAGTACTTC.

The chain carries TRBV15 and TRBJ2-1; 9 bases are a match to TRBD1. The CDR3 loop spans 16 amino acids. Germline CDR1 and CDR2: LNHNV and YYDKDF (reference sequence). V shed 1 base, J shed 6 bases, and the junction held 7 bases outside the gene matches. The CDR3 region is CATSRAPGQGGNEQFF. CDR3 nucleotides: TGTGCCACCAGCAGAGCCCCGGGACAGGGAGGCAATGAGCAGTTCTTC. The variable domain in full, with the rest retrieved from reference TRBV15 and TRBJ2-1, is DAMVIQNPRYQVTQFGKPVTLSCSQTLNHNVMYWYQQKSSQAPKLLFHYYDKDFNNEADTPDNFQSRRPNTSFCFLDIRSPGLGDTAMYLCATSRAPGQGGNEQFFGPGTRLTVL.

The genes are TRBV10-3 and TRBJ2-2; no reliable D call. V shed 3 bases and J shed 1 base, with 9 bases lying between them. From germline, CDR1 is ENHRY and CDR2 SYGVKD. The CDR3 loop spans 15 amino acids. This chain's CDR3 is CAISDVSRNTGELFF. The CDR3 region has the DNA TGTGCCATCAGTGACGTCAGTCGGAACACCGGGGAGCTGTTTTTT.

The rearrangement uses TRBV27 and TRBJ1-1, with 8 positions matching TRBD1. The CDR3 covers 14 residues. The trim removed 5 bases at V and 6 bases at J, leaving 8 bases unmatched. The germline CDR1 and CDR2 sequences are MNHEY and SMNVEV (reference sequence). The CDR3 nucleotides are TGTGCCAGCAGTCTCGGACAGGGTGTGGCTGAAGCTTTCTTT. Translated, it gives CASSLGQGVAEAFF.

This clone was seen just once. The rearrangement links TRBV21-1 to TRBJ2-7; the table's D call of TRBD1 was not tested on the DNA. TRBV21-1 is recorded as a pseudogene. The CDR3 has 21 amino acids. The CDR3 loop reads CASTQRLGPIVTGPHFYEQYF. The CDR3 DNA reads TGTGCCAGCACCCAAAGGTTGGGACCGATCGTGACAGGCCCCCACTTCTACGAGCAGTACTTC.

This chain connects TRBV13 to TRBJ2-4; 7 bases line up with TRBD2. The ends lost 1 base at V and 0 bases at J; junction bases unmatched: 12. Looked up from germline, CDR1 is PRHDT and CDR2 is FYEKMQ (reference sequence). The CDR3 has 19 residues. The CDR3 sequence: CASSLEASGENVAKNIQYF. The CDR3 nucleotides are TGTGCCAGCAGCTTAGAGGCTAGCGGAGAGAACGTAGCCAAAAACATTCAGTACTTC.

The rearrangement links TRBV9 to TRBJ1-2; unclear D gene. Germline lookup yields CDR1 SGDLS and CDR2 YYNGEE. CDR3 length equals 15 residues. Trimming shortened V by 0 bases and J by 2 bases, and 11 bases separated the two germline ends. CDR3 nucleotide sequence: TGTGCCAGCAGCGTAGTGGAAGTCCCCAACTATGGCTACACCTTC. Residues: CASSVVEVPNYGYTF. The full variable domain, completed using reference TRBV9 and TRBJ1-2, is DSGVTQTPKHLITATGQRVTLRCSPRSGDLSVYWYQQSLDQGLQFLIQYYNGEERAKGNILERFSAQQFPDLHSELNLSSLELGDSALYFCASSVVEVPNYGYTFGSGTRLTVV.

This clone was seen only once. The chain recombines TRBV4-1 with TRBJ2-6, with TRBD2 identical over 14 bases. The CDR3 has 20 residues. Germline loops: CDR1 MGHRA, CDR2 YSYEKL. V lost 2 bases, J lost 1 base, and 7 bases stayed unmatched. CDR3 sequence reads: CASSQKGLAGDLSGANVLTF. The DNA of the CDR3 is TGCGCCAGCAGCCAAAAGGGACTAGCGGGGGACCTTTCTGGGGCCAACGTCCTGACTTTC.

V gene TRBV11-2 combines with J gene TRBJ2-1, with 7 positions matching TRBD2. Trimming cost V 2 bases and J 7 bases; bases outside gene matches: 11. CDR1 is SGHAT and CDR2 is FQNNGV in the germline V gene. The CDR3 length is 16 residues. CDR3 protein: CASSLYWRENWNEQFF. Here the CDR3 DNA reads TGTGCCAGCAGCTTATACTGGCGGGAGAATTGGAATGAGCAGTTCTTC.

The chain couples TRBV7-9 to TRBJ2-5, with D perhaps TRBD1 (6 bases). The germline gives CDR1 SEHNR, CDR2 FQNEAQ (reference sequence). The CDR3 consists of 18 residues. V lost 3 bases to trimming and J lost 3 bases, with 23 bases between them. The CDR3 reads CASSLATGFIRYEETQYF. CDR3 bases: TGTGCCAGCAGCTTGGCGACAGGATTTATTCGTTATGAAGAGACCCAGTACTTC.

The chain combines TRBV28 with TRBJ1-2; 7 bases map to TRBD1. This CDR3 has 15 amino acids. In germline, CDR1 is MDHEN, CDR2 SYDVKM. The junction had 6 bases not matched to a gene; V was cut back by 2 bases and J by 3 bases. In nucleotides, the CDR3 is TGTGCCAGCAGTTTAGGGGGGACAGCTCACTATGGCTACACCTTC. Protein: CASSLGGTAHYGYTF.

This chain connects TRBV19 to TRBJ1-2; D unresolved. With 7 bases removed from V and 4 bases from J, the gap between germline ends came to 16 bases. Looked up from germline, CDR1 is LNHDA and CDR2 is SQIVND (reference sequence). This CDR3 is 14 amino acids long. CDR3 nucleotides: TGTGCCAGTACTACCCGTCCCGACCTCTATGGCTACACCTTC. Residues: CASTTRPDLYGYTF.

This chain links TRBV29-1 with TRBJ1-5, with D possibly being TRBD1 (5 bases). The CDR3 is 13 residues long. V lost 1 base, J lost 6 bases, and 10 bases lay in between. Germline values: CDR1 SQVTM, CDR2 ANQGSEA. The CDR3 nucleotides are TGCAGCGTTGAAGGCAGGGAAGGTCAGCCCCAGCATTTT. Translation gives CSVEGREGQPQHF.

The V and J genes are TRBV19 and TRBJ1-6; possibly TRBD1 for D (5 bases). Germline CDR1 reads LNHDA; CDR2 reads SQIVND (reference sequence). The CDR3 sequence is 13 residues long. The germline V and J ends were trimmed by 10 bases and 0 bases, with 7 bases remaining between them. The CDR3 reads CATGISYNSPLHF. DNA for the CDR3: TGTGCCACAGGGATCTCCTATAATTCACCCCTCCACTTT.